This is a list of T cell receptor beta chains from one sample in a study of CD8 T cells in Susac syndrome. TCRdb itself ran the immunoSEQ multiplex PCR reads through MiXCR, one entry per CDR3 protein. The data show 150,000 to 250,000 distinct CDR3 sequences, with 90% to 95% seen just once and about 0.09% held by the top ten. Material: CD4+ T cells from PBMCs. All receptors come from a human donor with multiple sclerosis. Each CDR3 is given without its conserved first and last residue. Fields, in order: J gene, V gene, CDR3 protein.

j_call: TRBJ2-5; v_call: TRBV3-1; cdr3_aa: ASSQVREGIQY
j_call: TRBJ1-1; v_call: TRBV15; cdr3_aa: ATSREGILNTEAF
j_call: TRBJ2-1; v_call: TRBV7-8; cdr3_aa: ASSLIRRNEQF
j_call: TRBJ2-3; v_call: TRBV20-1; cdr3_aa: SARDWRGQLTDTQY
j_call: TRBJ2-5; v_call: TRBV2; cdr3_aa: ASSRVLAQY
j_call: TRBJ2-7; v_call: TRBV20-1; cdr3_aa: SAATGGVYEQY
j_call: TRBJ2-2; v_call: TRBV12-3/TRBV12-4; cdr3_aa: ASSPGLGGTGELF
j_call: TRBJ2-1; v_call: TRBV29-1; cdr3_aa: SVELRRWNEQF
j_call: TRBJ2-7; v_call: TRBV7-2; cdr3_aa: ASSAFYEQY
j_call: TRBJ2-3; v_call: TRBV5-4; cdr3_aa: ASSPHGGSNTDTQY
j_call: TRBJ1-6; v_call: TRBV25-1; cdr3_aa: ASRGGSYNSPLH
j_call: TRBJ1-1; v_call: TRBV6-1; cdr3_aa: ASTPPTGRSNTEAF
j_call: TRBJ1-6; v_call: TRBV30; cdr3_aa: AWSRGQSYNSPLH
j_call: TRBJ2-5; v_call: TRBV10-3; cdr3_aa: AISETPGGAQETQY
j_call: TRBJ2-2; v_call: TRBV5-1; cdr3_aa: ASSFSVNTGELF
j_call: TRBJ1-5; v_call: TRBV11-1; cdr3_aa: ASSFSPNQPQH
j_call: TRBJ1-2; v_call: TRBV2; cdr3_aa: ASRRDIKDGYT
j_call: TRBJ1-2; v_call: TRBV6-1; cdr3_aa: ASSPEHTGETYGYT
j_call: TRBJ2-7; v_call: TRBV18; cdr3_aa: ASSTRDAPAGEQY
j_call: TRBJ2-4; v_call: TRBV3-1; cdr3_aa: ASSLKNIQY
j_call: TRBJ2-5; v_call: TRBV6-1; cdr3_aa: AIRTPQETQY
j_call: TRBJ1-6; v_call: TRBV7-2; cdr3_aa: ASSLPLSSYNSPLH
j_call: TRBJ2-1; v_call: TRBV20-1; cdr3_aa: SASRDRSSYNEQF
j_call: TRBJ2-1; v_call: TRBV11-2; cdr3_aa: ASSASGSSYNEQF
j_call: TRBJ2-7; v_call: TRBV6-5; cdr3_aa: ASSRLGKVYEQY
j_call: TRBJ2-4; v_call: TRBV5-6; cdr3_aa: ASRTLTGWGPKNIQY
j_call: TRBJ1-2; v_call: TRBV6-4; cdr3_aa: ASTPGWGQSYGYT
j_call: TRBJ2-1; v_call: TRBV12-5; cdr3_aa: ASGLVGHNEQF
j_call: TRBJ2-7; v_call: TRBV12-3/TRBV12-4; cdr3_aa: ASSASGFSYEQY
j_call: TRBJ2-4; v_call: TRBV27; cdr3_aa: ASSSRGQGNIQY
j_call: TRBJ1-1; v_call: TRBV23-1; cdr3_aa: ASSQSGPWGNTEAF